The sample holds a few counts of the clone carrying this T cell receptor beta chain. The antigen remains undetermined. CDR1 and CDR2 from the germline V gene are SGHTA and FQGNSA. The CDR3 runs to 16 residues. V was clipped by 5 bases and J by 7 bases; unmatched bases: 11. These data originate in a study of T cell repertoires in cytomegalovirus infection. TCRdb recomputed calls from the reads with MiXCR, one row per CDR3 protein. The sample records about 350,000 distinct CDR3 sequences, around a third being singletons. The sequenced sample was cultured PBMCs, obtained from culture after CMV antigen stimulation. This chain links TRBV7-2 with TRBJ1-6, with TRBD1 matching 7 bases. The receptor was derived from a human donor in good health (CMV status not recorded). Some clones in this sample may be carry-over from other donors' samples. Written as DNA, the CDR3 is TGTGCCAGCAGCGCCGGGACCCGGGACAGCAATTCACCCCTCCACTTT. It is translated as CASSAGTRDSNSPLHF.